These 26 T cell receptor beta chains originate from one sample sequenced in a study of cytomegalovirus exposure and HLA in healthy donors. It was with 60 Vbeta and 13 Jbeta primers that the PCR ran. Profiled with immunoSEQ multiplex PCR; TCRdb holds only in-frame clones, not every one. The sample has about 78,000 clones, around 70% seen once. Sequencing was done on a sample of PBMCs. The receptors stem from a woman aged 40 to 50 in good health and CMV-seropositive.

The rearrangement uses TRBV7-2 and TRBJ1-2, with TRBD1 matching 8 bases. From germline, CDR1 is SGHTA and CDR2 FQGNSA. Trimming at V came to 3 bases and at J to 7 bases, leaving 7 bases not matched to a gene. The CDR3 is 14 amino acids. CDR3 sequence reads: CASSFDRGSGGYTF. For the CDR3, the DNA is TGTGCCAGCAGCTTTGACAGGGGTTCCGGTGGCTACACCTTC. Together with reference TRBV7-2 and TRBJ1-2, the CDR3 gives the full variable domain: GAGVSQSPSNKVTEKGKDVELRCDPISGHTALYWYRQSLGQGLEFLIYFQGNSAPDKSGLPSDRFSAERTGGSVSTLTIQRTQQEDSAVYLCASSFDRGSGGYTFGSGTRLTVV.

The chain uses TRBV10-1 and TRBJ2-7, with D possibly being TRBD2 (6 bases). The CDR3 has 15 amino acids. V shed 3 bases and J shed 2 bases, with 14 bases lying between them. Germline loops: CDR1 WNHNN, CDR2 SYGVQD (reference sequence). The CDR3, as DNA: TGCGCCAGCAGTGACCGGGAGTCACCTGCCTACGAGCAGTACTTC. This translates into CASSDRESPAYEQYF.

This clone was recorded only once. The chain carries TRBV2 and TRBJ2-3, with 11 positions matching TRBD2. The CDR3 is 15 amino acids. Trimming removed 8 bases from V and 2 bases from J; junction bases left unmatched: 6. Germline lookup yields CDR1 SNHLY and CDR2 FYNNEI. The CDR3 here is CASGIAGGYTDTQYF. In DNA form, the CDR3 reads TGTGCCAGCGGTATAGCGGGGGGGTACACAGATACGCAGTATTTT.

The V gene is TRBV7-2, the J gene TRBJ1-1, with D uncertain. Germline V gene lookup returns CDR1 SGHTA and CDR2 FQGNSA. V was clipped by 0 bases and J by 0 bases, with 8 bases between them. There are 15 residues in the CDR3. The CDR3 loop reads CASSLAHPMNTEAFF. DNA for the CDR3: TGTGCCAGCAGCTTAGCCCACCCTATGAACACTGAAGCTTTCTTT.

The CDR3 DNA follows: TGTGCCAGCAGTTCCAACAGGGGTGAAGCTTTCTTT. Its translation is CASSSNRGEAFF. V usage is TRBV6-5 and J usage is TRBJ1-1; 7 bases match TRBD1. This CDR3 contains 12 residues. Germline values: CDR1 MNHEY, CDR2 SVGAGI. V lost 4 bases and J lost 7; bases outside the gene matches: 3.

The chain has TRBV27 and TRBJ1-5; 7 bases fit TRBD1. The CDR3 consists of 14 residues. CDR1 MNHEY and CDR2 SMNVEV come from the germline V gene (reference sequence). The J segment lost 3 bases and the V segment lost 5 bases, leaving 4 bases of the junction unmatched. The CDR3 nucleotides are TGTGCCAGCAGTAAAGGACAGGTCAATCAGCCCCAGCATTTT. Its translation is CASSKGQVNQPQHF.

The rearrangement uses TRBV28 and TRBJ1-5; D may be TRBD1 (6 bases). The CDR3 runs to 15 residues. Germline values: CDR1 MDHEN, CDR2 SYDVKM. The ends were cut back, 6 bases at V and 5 bases at J, with 17 bases in the middle. In nucleotides, the CDR3 is TGTGCCAGCAGGCCGAGTGGGGAGGGGGATCAGCCCCAGCATTTT. Residues: CASRPSGEGDQPQHF.

This chain links TRBV7-9 with TRBJ2-5, with 7 bases identical to TRBD1. The germline V gene has CDR1 SEHNR and CDR2 FQNEAQ (reference sequence). The CDR3 sequence is 14 residues long. Losses at the gene ends were 1 base for V and 6 bases for J; bases not matched to a gene: 5. The CDR3 region has the DNA TGTGCCAGCAGCTTAGTCGCAGGGGGAAAGACCCAGTACTTC. It is translated as CASSLVAGGKTQYF.

This clone was picked up a small number of times. This chain joins TRBV2 and TRBJ2-3; D remains unclear. This CDR3 comprises 13 residues. V lost 6 bases and J lost 3, with 10 bases in between. Germline CDR1 and CDR2: SNHLY and FYNNEI. The CDR3 coding sequence is TGTGCCAGCAGGTCGGAGTATACAGATACGCAGTATTTT. Protein product: CASRSEYTDTQYF.

CDR3 bases: TGTGCCTGGGGGACAGGGCTGAACACTGAAGCTTTCTTT. This codes for CAWGTGLNTEAFF. The chain carries TRBV30 and TRBJ1-1; 9 bases match TRBD1. Germline CDR1 GTSNPN, CDR2 SVGIG (reference sequence). J was trimmed by 0 bases and V by 5 bases; bases with no gene match: 1. This CDR3 region has 13 residues.

The gene calls are TRBV9 and TRBJ1-3; no reliable D call. V was trimmed by 0 bases and J by 8 bases, leaving 6 bases between them. The germline CDR1 and CDR2 sequences are SGDLS and YYNGEE. The CDR3 extends over 12 amino acids. DNA for the CDR3: TGTGCCAGCAGCGTAGGGGGAGACACCATATATTTT. It is translated as CASSVGGDTIYF.

V is TRBV6-6 and J is TRBJ2-5; D is perhaps TRBD1 (7 bases). The CDR3 has 14 residues. Trimming removed 5 bases at V and 5 bases at J, with 15 bases between. Per the germline V gene, CDR1 is MNHNY and CDR2 is SVGAGI (reference sequence). Written as DNA, the CDR3 is TGTGCCAGCAGTCGCACAGGGGAGGAGGAGACCCAGTACTTC. This sequence encodes CASSRTGEEETQYF.

The chain uses TRBV5-1 and TRBJ2-5; 12 bases line up with TRBD1. CDR3 length equals 15 residues. V shed 0 bases, J shed 7 bases, and the junction held 4 bases outside the gene matches. Germline loops: CDR1 SGHRS, CDR2 YFSETQ. The CDR3 DNA follows: TGCGCCAGCAGCTTGGGGGGACAGGGGGCGCGGACCCAGTACTTC. Translating it yields CASSLGGQGARTQYF.

The V and J genes are TRBV7-6 and TRBJ2-7; tentative D call: TRBD2 (5 bases). The CDR3 has 12 amino acids. Trimming stripped 5 bases from V and 6 bases from J, with 11 bases between. CDR1 and CDR2 (germline): SGHVS, FNYEAQ. DNA of the CDR3: TGTGCCAGCAGCCCAGATGGAGGCGAGCAGTACTTC. Translating it yields CASSPDGGEQYF.

The V gene is TRBV1, the J gene TRBJ2-7; the table gives TRBD1 as D, unverified against the DNA. TRBV1 is tagged as a pseudogene. The CDR3 is made up of 19 amino acids. The DNA of the CDR3 is TGCACCAGCAGCCAAGATCCGCAGTTTTTCTTGATTCCCCCCCACGAGCAGTACTTC. It specifies CTSSQDPQFFLIPPHEQYF.

V is TRBV19 and J is TRBJ1-5; 8 bases line up with TRBD1. CDR3 length: 14 residues. Germline V lookup: CDR1 LNHDA, CDR2 SQIVND (reference sequence). The V gene end was trimmed by 6 bases and the J gene end by 4 bases; junction bases not matched to a gene: 5. This CDR3 is CASRQRDRNQPQHF. Written as DNA, the CDR3 is TGTGCCAGTAGGCAAAGGGACAGGAATCAGCCCCAGCATTTT.

J is TRBJ1-1 and V is TRBV19, with TRBD1 as a possible D gene (5 bases). The CDR3 extends over 14 amino acids. Trimming pared 5 bases from V and 5 bases from J, leaving 15 bases between. In germline, CDR1 is LNHDA, CDR2 SQIVND (reference sequence). For the CDR3, the DNA is TGTGCCAGTAGTGACCAGGGTCGCGAGACTGAAGCTTTCTTT. As protein: CASSDQGRETEAFF.

This chain connects TRBV4-3 to TRBJ1-2; D possibly corresponds to TRBD1 (5 bases). V lost 1 base, J lost 3 bases, and 9 bases lay in between. Germline V gene data show CDR1 as LGHNA and CDR2 as YSLEER. The CDR3 runs 14 residues. CDR3 loop: CASSQVGAYYGYTF. Here the CDR3 DNA reads TGCGCCAGCAGCCAAGTAGGGGCCTACTATGGCTACACCTTC.

The table lists this clone with a few counts. The gene calls are TRBV4-1 and TRBJ1-1; the D gene is possibly TRBD1 (5 bases). The V end was cut by 5 bases, the J end by 10 bases, with 20 bases between. The CDR3 contains 14 residues. Germline V gene lookup returns CDR1 MGHRA and CDR2 YSYEKL. CDR3 loop: CASSSQTTDSGAFF. The CDR3 DNA is TGCGCCAGCAGCAGCCAGACGACAGACTCAGGAGCTTTCTTT.

V and J are TRBV6-1 and TRBJ1-6, with D perhaps TRBD1 (5 bases). The CDR3 loop spans 15 amino acids. V lost 4 bases to trimming and J lost 8 bases, with 15 bases between them. The germline V gene encodes CDR1 MNHNS and CDR2 SASEGT. The CDR3 bases are TGTGCCAGCAGTGGTAGGGGCAATATTGATTCACCCCTCCACTTT. As protein: CASSGRGNIDSPLHF.

The V gene is TRBV19, the J gene TRBJ1-1; TRBD1 might be the D (5 bases). The CDR3 covers 14 residues. Trimming pared 5 bases from V and 3 bases from J, leaving 13 bases between. Germline V gives CDR1 LNHDA, CDR2 SQIVND (reference sequence). CDR3 coding DNA: TGTGCCAGTAGTCGGGTCCGGGGGGACACTGAAGCTTTCTTT. It codes for CASSRVRGDTEAFF.

V and J are TRBV28 and TRBJ2-6; D not resolved. V lost 5 bases and J 2 bases, leaving 4 bases between the germline ends. The CDR3 contains 13 residues. Germline CDR1 and CDR2: MDHEN and SYDVKM. In DNA, the CDR3 is TGTGCCAGCAGTGGCACTGGGGCCAACGTCCTGACTTTC. Protein: CASSGTGANVLTF.

V usage is TRBV11-2 and J usage is TRBJ1-1; no firm D call. The V end was cut by 5 bases, the J end by 1 base, with 11 bases between. This CDR3 has 14 amino acids. CDR1 is SGHAT, CDR2 FQNNGV, per germline. The CDR3 coding sequence is TGTGCCAGCAGCCAGCAGGTGGGGAACACTGAAGCTTTCTTT. It specifies CASSQQVGNTEAFF.

The chain has TRBV4-3 and TRBJ2-3; a weak D match, TRBD2 (6 bases). Germline V gives CDR1 LGHNA, CDR2 YSLEER. V was cut by 4 bases and J by 0 bases, with 17 bases left in between. This CDR3 contains 17 residues. The CDR3: CASSPRAAAGSTDTQYF. The CDR3, as DNA: TGCGCCAGCAGCCCCCGGGCCGCTGCGGGGAGCACAGATACGCAGTATTTT.

The V and J genes are TRBV27 and TRBJ2-1; D not resolved. V lost 2 bases, J lost 2 bases, and 10 bases lay in between. The CDR3 consists of 15 residues. Germline loops: CDR1 MNHEY, CDR2 SMNVEV (reference sequence). Here the CDR3 DNA reads TGTGCCAGCAGTTTAGGAGCCCCCACCTACAATGAGCAGTTCTTC. The encoded protein is CASSLGAPTYNEQFF.

The chain joins TRBV9 to TRBJ1-2; maybe TRBD1 (6 bases). The CDR3 contains 15 residues. The V end was cut by 0 bases, the J end by 7 bases, with 16 bases between. Germline-derived CDR1 and CDR2 are SGDLS and YYNGEE. The CDR3 bases are TGTGCCAGCAGCGTAGGAGGGCAGGGGCAGACTGGCTACACCTTC. It is translated as CASSVGGQGQTGYTF.